The 27 T cell receptor beta chains below all came from one sample that was sequenced in a study of T-cell memory formation after mild COVID-19. TCRdb fed the 5' RACE reads into MiXCR, producing one record per CDR3 protein. The top ten hold 12% of the sample, which has about 470,000 distinct CDR3 sequences, over 15% seen once. Sample: PBMCs or a T cell subset sorted from them (not recorded which). Every receptor here comes from an adult woman who had mild COVID-19 (a few samples of this study predate the infection). Cell type and time point are not known.

This clonotype was picked up a small number of times. The chain employs TRBV7-8 and TRBJ2-7; D gene ambiguous. This CDR3 region has 12 residues. The V end was cut by 5 bases, the J end by 4 bases, with 9 bases between. In germline, CDR1 is SGHVS, CDR2 FQNEAQ. The CDR3 DNA follows: TGTGCCAGCAGCACACACCGGTACGAGCAGTACTTC. This encodes CASSTHRYEQYF.

The table lists this clonotype with a few counts. This chain uses TRBV7-6 with TRBJ2-5; the match to TRBD1 covers 7 bases. This CDR3 region has 14 residues. Trimming cost V 5 bases and J 1 base; bases outside gene matches: 4. Per the germline V gene, CDR1 is SGHVS and CDR2 is FNYEAQ. CDR3 coding DNA: TGTGCCAGCAGCAGAGGACAGGTCCAAGAGACCCAGTACTTC. This encodes CASSRGQVQETQYF.

A few counts support this clonotype. This chain links TRBV20-1 with TRBJ2-1; 11 bases fit TRBD2. CDR1 and CDR2 from the germline V gene are DFQATT and SNEGSKA (reference sequence). Unmatched junction bases numbered 9, after V lost 5 bases and J lost 9 bases. The CDR3 totals 14 residues. In DNA form, the CDR3 reads TGCAGTGCTGCCACTAGCGGGAGTGTAATTGAGCAGTTCTTC. Protein sequence: CSAATSGSVIEQFF.

The chain is built from TRBV12-3 or TRBV12-4 and TRBJ1-5; 7 nucleotides agree with TRBD1. V shed 6 bases, J shed 0 bases, and the junction held 5 bases outside the gene matches. The CDR3 sequence is 15 residues long. The CDR3: CASSTQGYSNQPQHF. The CDR3 nucleotides read TGTGCCAGCAGCACACAGGGGTATAGCAATCAGCCCCAGCATTTT.

The V and J genes are TRBV9 and TRBJ1-1; 7 bases align to TRBD1. CDR3 length equals 15 residues. The junction had 7 bases not matched to a gene; V was cut back by 3 bases and J by 2 bases. Germline values: CDR1 SGDLS, CDR2 YYNGEE. The CDR3 bases are TGTGCCAGCAGCGCCCAAGACAGGGTAAACACTGAAGCTTTCTTT. It yields the protein CASSAQDRVNTEAFF.

The rearrangement links TRBV12-3 or TRBV12-4 to TRBJ2-2; TRBD2 matches at 8 bases. The CDR3 extends over 15 amino acids. The trim removed 1 base at V and 6 bases at J, leaving 4 bases unmatched. In nucleotides, the CDR3 is TGTGCCAGCAGTTTAGGCGGGAGGTTTCCCGGGGAGCTGTTTTTT. Translated, it gives CASSLGGRFPGELFF.

The J gene is TRBJ2-4, the V gene TRBV20-1; no definite D call. V dropped 4 bases and J dropped 14 bases, with 12 bases sitting between them. CDR3 length: 10 amino acids. Germline values: CDR1 DFQATT, CDR2 SNEGSKA (reference sequence). The CDR3 coding sequence is TGCAGTGCTAAGTCTGGGTGGGAGTACTTC. It specifies CSAKSGWEYF.

The chain joins TRBV9 to TRBJ2-2, with 9 positions matching TRBD2. Unmatched junction bases numbered 5, after V lost 6 bases and J lost 2 bases. CDR1 and CDR2 (germline): SGDLS, YYNGEE. There are 15 residues in the CDR3. The CDR3 nucleotides are TGTGCCAGCACCCCTAGCGGGACCAACACCGGGGAGCTGTTTTTT. Amino acids: CASTPSGTNTGELFF.

The rearrangement uses TRBV29-1 and TRBJ2-1; possibly TRBD2 for D (5 bases). Per the germline V gene, CDR1 is SQVTM and CDR2 is ANQGSEA. V was clipped by 6 bases and J by 8 bases, with 11 bases between them. This CDR3 is built from 11 residues. CDR3 DNA sequence: TGCAGCGTGCTAGCCCCGGATGAGCAGTTCTTC. This encodes CSVLAPDEQFF.

A word on this clonotype: One junction end disagrees with the germline gene, perhaps due to a read error. V and J are TRBV18 and TRBJ2-1; D is possibly TRBD1 or TRBD2 (5 bases each). In germline, CDR1 is KGHSH, CDR2 LQKENI. CDR3 size: 11 residues. CDR3 sequence (DNA): TGTGCCAGCTCGGGGGAAGGTGAGAAGTTCTTC. This encodes CASSGEGEKFF.

This chain links TRBV18 with TRBJ1-2; D is undetermined. Germline CDR1 reads KGHSH; CDR2 reads LQKENI. V shed 3 bases and J shed 4 bases, with 15 bases lying between them. This CDR3 is built from 15 residues. The CDR3 region is CASSPTQGFGYGYTF. The CDR3 bases are TGTGCCAGCTCACCCACGCAAGGATTTGGCTATGGCTACACCTTC.

This clonotype was picked up many times. V gene TRBV7-3 combines with J gene TRBJ2-2; the D gene is possibly TRBD2 (5 bases). The CDR3 has 17 amino acids. CDR1 is SGHTA, CDR2 FQGTGA, per germline. The V and J ends lost 5 bases and 1 base respectively, with 17 bases between them. DNA of the CDR3: TGTGCCAGCAGCCCCACGCCCTCTGGAGGGAACACCGGGGAGCTGTTTTTT. Translated: CASSPTPSGGNTGELFF.

This clonotype turned up a few times. This chain connects TRBV12-3 or TRBV12-4 to TRBJ2-5; no clear D. This CDR3 spans 12 amino acids. V was clipped by 4 bases and J by 9 bases, with 12 bases between them. CDR3 DNA: TGTGCCAGCAGTTCCAGTTTGGTGGCCCAGTACTTC. Its translation is CASSSSLVAQYF.

This clonotype was seen only a few times. The genes are TRBV7-9 and TRBJ2-1; 8 bases agree with TRBD2. The CDR3 is made up of 17 amino acids. The J segment lost 7 bases and the V segment lost 4 bases, leaving 15 bases of the junction unmatched. CDR1 is SEHNR, CDR2 FQNEAQ, per germline (reference sequence). This CDR3 is CASSSLLRGGQGNEQFF. CDR3 in DNA: TGTGCCAGCAGCTCTCTACTTCGGGGGGGCCAGGGGAATGAGCAGTTCTTC. Full variable domain (remainder filled in from reference TRBV7-9 and TRBJ2-1): DTGVSQNPRHKITKRGQNVTFRCDPISEHNRLYWYRQTLGQGPEFLTYFQNEAQLEKSRLLSDRFSAERPKGSFSTLEIQRTEQGDSAMYLCASSSLLRGGQGNEQFFGPGTRLTVL.

The sample holds a few counts of this clonotype. The rearrangement joins TRBV5-1 to TRBJ2-5, with 11 bases identical to TRBD2. The CDR3 consists of 15 residues. The trim removed 4 bases at V and 5 bases at J, leaving 7 bases unmatched. Germline V CDR1 and CDR2: SGHRS, YFSETQ. CDR3 region: CASSGGLAGRETQYF. CDR3 nucleotides: TGCGCCAGCAGCGGCGGACTAGCGGGCCGGGAGACCCAGTACTTC.

This clonotype was seen ten or more times. The rearrangement links TRBV10-3 to TRBJ2-3; D might be TRBD2 (6 bases). CDR3 length: 13 residues. V dropped 5 bases and J dropped 3 bases, with 9 bases sitting between them. From germline, CDR1 is ENHRY and CDR2 SYGVKD. CDR3 nucleotides: TGTGCCATCAGTCCCGGGACTACAGATACGCAGTATTTT. The encoded protein is CAISPGTTDTQYF.

J is TRBJ2-1 and V is TRBV3-1; TRBD2 agrees at 11 bases. Germline CDR1 reads LGHDT; CDR2 reads YNNKEL (reference sequence). This CDR3 contains 15 residues. V was pared by 1 base and J by 10 bases, with 6 bases of the junction left unmatched. CDR3 sequence (DNA): TGTGCCAGCAGCCAAGGGGGACTAGCGGACAGAGAGCAGTTCTTC. This encodes CASSQGGLADREQFF.

This clonotype was counted ten times or more. V and J are TRBV12-3 or TRBV12-4 and TRBJ2-7; D may be TRBD2 (6 bases). V lost 3 bases and J 9 bases, leaving 21 bases between the germline ends. CDR3 length equals 15 residues. The CDR3 is CASSFPGGTFNRQYF. CDR3 nucleotides: TGTGCCAGCAGTTTCCCTGGGGGGACCTTTAATAGGCAGTACTTC.

The genes are TRBV18 and TRBJ1-2; 11 nucleotides align to TRBD1. Germline lookup yields CDR1 KGHSH and CDR2 LQKENI. After removal of 0 bases from V and 8 bases from J, the junction contained 8 bases not matched to a gene. The CDR3 consists of 16 residues. The CDR3 here is CASSPPRTGGSYGYTF. DNA of the CDR3: TGTGCCAGCTCACCACCCCGGACAGGGGGCTCTTACGGCTACACCTTC.

This sequence joins TRBV5-1 and TRBJ1-5; the D gene is possibly TRBD1 (6 bases). The CDR3 has 16 residues. Trimming took 5 bases from V and 0 from J, leaving 15 bases between them. The germline V gene has CDR1 SGHRS and CDR2 YFSETQ. Written as DNA, the CDR3 is TGCGCCAGCAGGGAAATTACAGGGCTTAGCAATCAGCCCCAGCATTTT. Amino acids: CASREITGLSNQPQHF.

The chain combines TRBV11-3 with TRBJ2-5; D is possibly TRBD1 or TRBD2 (5 bases each). CDR3 length: 13 residues. The germline V gene encodes CDR1 SGHNT and CDR2 YENEEA. V gave up 3 bases and J gave up 5 bases, with 10 bases separating them. Here the CDR3 DNA reads TGTGCCAGCAGCTTCGGCTGGGGGGAGACCCAGTACTTC. As protein: CASSFGWGETQYF.

This rearrangement joins TRBV7-9 to TRBJ2-1; possible D gene TRBD1, 6 bases. This CDR3 is 11 amino acids long. CDR1 is SEHNR and CDR2 is FQNEAQ in the germline V gene (reference sequence). Trimming took off 1 base at V and 12 bases at J, with 7 bases between the two ends. CDR3: CASSLGTVQFF. Written as DNA, the CDR3 is TGTGCCAGCAGCTTAGGGACAGTGCAGTTCTTC.

The table lists this clonotype with a few counts. This chain's CDR3 is CATSERTGGGEKLFF. The CDR3, as DNA: TGTGCCACCAGTGAAAGGACAGGGGGCGGCGAAAAACTGTTTTTT. The genes are TRBV24-1 and TRBJ1-4; 11 bases fit TRBD1. V lost 4 bases and J lost 8; bases outside the gene matches: 5. Germline V gene lookup returns CDR1 KGHDR and CDR2 SFDVKD. The CDR3 is 15 amino acids.

The rearrangement uses TRBV29-1 and TRBJ2-1; 8 bases agree with TRBD2. The CDR3 is made up of 15 amino acids. With V trimmed by 4 bases and J by 0 bases, 5 bases remained unmatched. Germline values: CDR1 SQVTM, CDR2 ANQGSEA. CDR3 DNA sequence: TGCAGCGTTGTTAGCGGGGCGAGCTCCTACAATGAGCAGTTCTTC. Its protein is CSVVSGASSYNEQFF.

The chain has TRBV3-2 and TRBJ2-3; the D segment call TRBD2 is taken from the table without a DNA check. TRBV3-2 is flagged as a pseudogene. This CDR3 has 18 residues. CDR3 sequence (DNA): TGTGCCAGCAGCCGGAACGGACTAGCGCAGTCGTTAACAGATACGCAGTATTTT. It is translated as CASSRNGLAQSLTDTQYF.

In this sample, this clonotype turned up a few times. V is TRBV3-2 and J is TRBJ2-5. TRBV3-2 is a pseudogene. The CDR3 runs to 13 residues. The CDR3 nucleotides are TGTGCCAGCAGCCAAGGCCAAAAAGAGACCCAGTACTTC. This codes for CASSQGQKETQYF.

The CDR3 loop is CASSLLGGNTGELFF. The CDR3 DNA reads TGTGCCAGCAGTTTACTCGGGGGGAACACCGGGGAGCTGTTTTTT. The chain uses TRBV6-2 or TRBV6-3 and TRBJ2-2; a weak D match, TRBD2 (6 bases). The CDR3 totals 15 residues. Germline assignment: CDR1 MNHEY and CDR2 SVGEGT. V was trimmed by 4 bases and J by 1 base, leaving 10 bases between them.